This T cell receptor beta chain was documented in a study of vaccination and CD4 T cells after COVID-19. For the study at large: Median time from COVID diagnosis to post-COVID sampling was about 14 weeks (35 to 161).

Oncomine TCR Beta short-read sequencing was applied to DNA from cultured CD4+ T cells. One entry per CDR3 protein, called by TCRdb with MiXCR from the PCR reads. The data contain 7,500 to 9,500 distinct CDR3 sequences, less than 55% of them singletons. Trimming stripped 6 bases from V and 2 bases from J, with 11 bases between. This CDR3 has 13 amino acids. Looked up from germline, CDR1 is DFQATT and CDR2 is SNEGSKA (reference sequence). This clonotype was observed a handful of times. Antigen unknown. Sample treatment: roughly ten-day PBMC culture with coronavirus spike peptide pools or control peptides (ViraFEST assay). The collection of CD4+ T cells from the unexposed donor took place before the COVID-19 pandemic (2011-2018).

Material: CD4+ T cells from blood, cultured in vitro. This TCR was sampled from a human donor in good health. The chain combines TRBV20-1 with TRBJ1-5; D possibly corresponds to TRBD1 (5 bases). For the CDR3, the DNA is TGCAGTGCCGGCGGGGGTGGCAATCAGCCCCAGCATTTT. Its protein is CSAGGGGNQPQHF.